This T cell receptor (beta chain) was observed in a study of T cell responses to AZD1222 COVID-19 vaccine. Notes on the study in general: The span of vaccine-associated CD4 TCRs extended across spike, with dominance at 160-218 and 743-854.

Using immunoSEQ multiplex PCR, the repertoire was profiled, and TCRdb retains in-frame clones only, with some absent. The repertoire has 100,000 to 120,000 clones, roughly nine tenths of them found once; the top ten carry about 3%. Germline-derived CDR1 and CDR2 are SGHRS and YFSETQ. The length of the CDR3 is 17 residues. The trim removed 0 bases at V and 0 bases at J, leaving 5 bases unmatched. With regard to this clone: The antigen remains unidentified.

The rearrangement links TRBV5-1 to TRBJ1-4, with 7 positions matching TRBD1. The sequence was obtained from an adult in good health. The starting material was peripheral blood, obtained on day 0 of MenACWY control vaccination. Here the CDR3 reads CASSLAGQVSTNEKLFF. DNA of the CDR3: TGCGCCAGCAGCTTGGCCGGACAGGTTTCAACTAATGAAAAACTGTTTTTT. The whole variable domain, remainder taken from reference TRBV5-1 and TRBJ1-4, is KAGVTQTPRYLIKTRGQQVTLSCSPISGHRSVSWYQQTPGQGLQFLFEYFSETQRNKGNFPGRFSGRQFSNSRSEMNVSTLELGDSALYLCASSLAGQVSTNEKLFFGSGTQLSVL.